This TCR beta chain was profiled in a study of T cell changes during pregnancy in multiple sclerosis. Only in-frame clones appear in the TCRdb table, and some are missing; sequencing was by immunoSEQ multiplex PCR. The sample lists over 65,000 clones; approximately 94% were seen once. The CDR3 consists of 15 residues. Germline CDR1 and CDR2: SGHTS and YDEGEE. V dropped 5 bases and J dropped 2 bases, with 17 bases sitting between them. The rearrangement joins TRBV5-8 to TRBJ2-7, with a tentative D call TRBD2 (5 bases). The TCR sequence derives from a female donor with multiple sclerosis, enrolled in a pregnancy study. The input for sequencing was peripheral blood, taken in the third trimester of pregnancy. The CDR3 DNA follows: TGTGCCAGCAGTCGGCCCCGAAGAGCGGCCTACGAGCAGTACTTC. It is translated as CASSRPRRAAYEQYF.